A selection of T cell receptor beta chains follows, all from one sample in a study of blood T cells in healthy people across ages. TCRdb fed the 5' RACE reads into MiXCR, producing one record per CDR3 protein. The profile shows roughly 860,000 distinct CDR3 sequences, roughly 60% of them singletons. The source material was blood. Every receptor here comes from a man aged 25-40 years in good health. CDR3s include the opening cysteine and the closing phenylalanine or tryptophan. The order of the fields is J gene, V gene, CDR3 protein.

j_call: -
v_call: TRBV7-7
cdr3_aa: CASSADWGAETQYF

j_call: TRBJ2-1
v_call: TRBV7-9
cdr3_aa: CASSPPIGTSGVRTYNEQFF

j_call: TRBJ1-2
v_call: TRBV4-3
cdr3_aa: CASSQDRQGASGYTF

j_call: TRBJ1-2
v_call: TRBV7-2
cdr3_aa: CASSSRGTPLGYTF

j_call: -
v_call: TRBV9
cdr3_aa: CASSVGAEQYF

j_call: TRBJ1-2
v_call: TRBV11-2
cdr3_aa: CASSPMNRGYTF

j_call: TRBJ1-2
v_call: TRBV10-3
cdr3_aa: CATGQGSRDGYTF

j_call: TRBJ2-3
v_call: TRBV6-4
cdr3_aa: CASSDSRGELAGGPDTQYF

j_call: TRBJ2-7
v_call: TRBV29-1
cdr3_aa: CSVVGLLEEVNSYEQYF

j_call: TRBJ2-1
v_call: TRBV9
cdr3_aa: CTSSEYNEQFF

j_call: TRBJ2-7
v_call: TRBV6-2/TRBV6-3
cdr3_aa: CAAVTRGPYEQYF

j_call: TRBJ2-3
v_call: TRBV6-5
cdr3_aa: CASSYAGGWTDTQYF

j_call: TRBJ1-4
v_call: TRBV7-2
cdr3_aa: CASSLGSQGEEKLFF

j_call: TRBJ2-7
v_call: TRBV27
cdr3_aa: CASSWNGGDSYEQYF

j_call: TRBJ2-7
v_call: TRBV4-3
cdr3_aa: CASSQDKVSYEQYF

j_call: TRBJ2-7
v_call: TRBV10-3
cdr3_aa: CAISAPNYNEQYF

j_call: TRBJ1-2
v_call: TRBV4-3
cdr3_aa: CASSQTPGQGYGYTF

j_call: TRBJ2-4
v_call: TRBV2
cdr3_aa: CVSSLLAGGPDIQYF

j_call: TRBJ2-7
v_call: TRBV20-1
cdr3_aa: CSAIGLGDMAYEQYF

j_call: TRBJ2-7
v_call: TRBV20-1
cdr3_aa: CSAHRGARVSYEQYF

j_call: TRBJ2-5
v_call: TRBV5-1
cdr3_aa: CASSFFTRQETQYF

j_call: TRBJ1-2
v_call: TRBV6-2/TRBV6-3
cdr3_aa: CASSYHERPTGYGYTF

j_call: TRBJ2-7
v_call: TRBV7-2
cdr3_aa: CASSLVPSGGAYEQYF

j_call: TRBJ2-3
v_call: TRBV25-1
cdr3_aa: CASSVPSGGDTQYF

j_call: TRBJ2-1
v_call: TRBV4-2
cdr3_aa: CASSPRGGLGNEQFF

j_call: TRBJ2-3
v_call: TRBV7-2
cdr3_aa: CASSTSDRGLYTQYF

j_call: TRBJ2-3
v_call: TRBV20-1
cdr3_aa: CSAERGNTDTQYF

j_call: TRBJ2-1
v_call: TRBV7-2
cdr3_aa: CASSSQGTPKGREQFF

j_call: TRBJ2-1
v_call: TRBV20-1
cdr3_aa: CSAEDPGLEQFF

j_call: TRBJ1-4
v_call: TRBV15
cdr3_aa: CATSRGANNEKLFF

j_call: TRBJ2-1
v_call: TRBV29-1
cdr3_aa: CSVVRGTEQFF

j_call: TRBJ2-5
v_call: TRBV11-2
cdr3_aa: CASSQNDRDKTQYF

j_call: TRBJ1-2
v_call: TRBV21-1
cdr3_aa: CASNFYGYTF

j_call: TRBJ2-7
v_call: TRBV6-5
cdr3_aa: CASSWTSGGYEQYF

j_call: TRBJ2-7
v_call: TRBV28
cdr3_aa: CASSTSGGPSYEQYF

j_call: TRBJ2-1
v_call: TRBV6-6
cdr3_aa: CASTHTGEQFF

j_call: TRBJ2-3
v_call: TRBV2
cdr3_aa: CASKGASGTDTQYF

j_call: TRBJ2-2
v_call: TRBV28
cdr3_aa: CASRGLAGDTSNTGELFF

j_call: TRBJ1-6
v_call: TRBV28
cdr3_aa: CASSNNRPLHF

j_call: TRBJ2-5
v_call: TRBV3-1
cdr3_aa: CASSLPLGHLYQETQYF

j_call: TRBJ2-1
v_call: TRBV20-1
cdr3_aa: CSATGGTSGENEQFF

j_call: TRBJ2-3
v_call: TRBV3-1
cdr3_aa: CASSQEAVVDTQYF

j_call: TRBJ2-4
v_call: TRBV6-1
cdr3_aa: CASKRAGDLAKNIQYF

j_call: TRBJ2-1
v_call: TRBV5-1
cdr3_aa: CASSLLGQGGNEQFF